This T cell receptor (beta chain) originates from a study of T-cell memory formation after mild COVID-19. The study, taken as a whole, reports: Most CD4+ clones that shrank were in CM and EM, while CD8+ ones turned up in EMRA.

In its sample, this clonotype was seen a few times. Its antigen is undetermined. A single record per CDR3 protein comes from TCRdb applying MiXCR to the 5' RACE reads. The sample contains approximately 180,000 distinct CDR3 sequences, 16% of which appear only once. CDR3 size: 14 residues. Deletions cut 10 bases from V and 2 bases from J, with 16 bases between. The germline gives CDR1 PRHDT, CDR2 FYEKMQ (reference sequence). This chain connects TRBV13 to TRBJ2-3; tentatively, D is TRBD1 (5 bases). The sequenced sample consisted of PBMCs or a T cell subset sorted from them (not recorded which). The sequence was obtained from an adult woman who had mild COVID-19 (a few samples of this study predate the infection). Cell type and time point are not known. The CDR3 loop is CATTRTLNTDTQYF. In DNA, the CDR3 is TGTGCCACCACCCGGACATTAAACACAGATACGCAGTATTTT.